This T cell receptor beta chain was sequenced in a study of T cell changes during pregnancy in multiple sclerosis (dated by TCRdb to the late 2010s). Context from the whole study: The study examined how the T cell repertoire changed over the course of pregnancy in women with multiple sclerosis.

With regard to this clone: There is no known antigen for this receptor. Base qualities are not at hand, and no much larger clone is one base apart.

Library construction relied on the immunoSEQ multiplex PCR assay. Not all clones reach the TCRdb copy of this immuneACCESS table, which keeps in-frame sequences only. Checked studies attribute under half of the gap to unresolved V genes and leave the rest unexplained. This sample lists over 65,000 clones; more than 85% were detected once. Roughly 2.5% of the sample goes to the ten largest clones. This specimen was peripheral blood, taken in the first trimester of pregnancy. This sequence originates from a female donor with multiple sclerosis, enrolled in a pregnancy study.

The CDR3 loop reads CASYRSGRGPYEQYF. In nucleotides, the sequence is TGTGCCAGCTACCGGAGCGGGAGAGGCCCCTACGAGCAGTACTTC. The chain is assembled from TRBV7-8 and TRBJ2-7, and 8 junctional nucleotides match TRBD2. The CDR3 numbers 15 residues from cysteine through phenylalanine. The retained sequence is limited to the CDR3, 45 bases, with the frame set at the first base. According to the germline V gene, CDR1 reads SGHVS and CDR2 reads FQNEAQ. V loses 8 bases at its end and J loses 2 bases; junction bases beyond the gene matches: 11.